These T cell receptor beta chains were read from a single sample in a study of blood T cell repertoires in COVID-19. TCRdb keeps only in-frame clones here, not all; method: immunoSEQ multiplex PCR. The profile shows fewer than 120,000 clones, 72% of them singletons. Sequenced material: peripheral blood. Receptors originate from an older woman with acute or convalescent COVID-19. Each CDR3 is given with its conserved first and last residue. The order of the fields is clone size, D gene, J gene, V gene, CDR3 protein, CDR3 DNA. The D gene is left open where the match is weak. Clone size appears in some rows only: once, few, many, or a class for an expanded clone.

NA | NA | TRBJ2-1 | TRBV28 | CASSLASAKGGEQFF | TGTGCCAGCAGTTTAGCTTCGGCCAAAGGGGGTGAGCAGTTCTTC
once | NA | TRBJ2-7 | TRBV12-3/TRBV12-4 | CASRSGTVGEQYF | TGTGCCAGCAGATCGGGTACTGTGGGCGAGCAGTACTTC
NA | TRBD1 | TRBJ2-1 | TRBV29-1 | CSVITTGGNEQFF | TGCAGCGTGATAACGACAGGGGGCAATGAGCAGTTCTTC
NA | NA | TRBJ1-2 | TRBV3-1/TRBV3-2 | CASSQGQKDGYTF | TGTGCCAGCAGCCAAGGACAGAAGGATGGCTACACCTTC
NA | NA | TRBJ1-5 | TRBV4-1 | CASRFEDYSNQPQHF | TGCGCCAGCCGTTTTGAGGATTATAGCAATCAGCCCCAGCATTTT
NA | NA | TRBJ2-7 | TRBV5-4 | CASSATSTYEQYF | TGTGCCAGCAGCGCAACATCAACCTACGAGCAGTACTTC
NA | NA | TRBJ2-7 | TRBV11-3 | CASSLVGSEQYF | TGTGCCAGCAGCTTAGTCGGGTCCGAGCAGTACTTC
NA | NA | TRBJ2-5 | TRBV6-5 | CASRDGGAETQYF | TGTGCCAGCAGGGATGGGGGGGCGGAGACCCAGTACTTC
NA | NA | TRBJ1-6 | TRBV5-4 | CASSNGLQGVESPLHF | TGTGCCAGCAGCAACGGCTTACAGGGAGTTGAATCACCCCTCCACTTT
once | NA | TRBJ2-7 | TRBV5-1 | CASSLSGRKSYEQYF | TGCGCCAGCAGCTTGTCAGGCAGGAAGTCCTACGAGCAGTACTTC
NA | TRBD1 | TRBJ2-7 | TRBV18 | CASSEGQGAAYEQYF | TGTGCCAGCTCAGAGGGCCAGGGGGCTGCCTACGAGCAGTACTTC
NA | NA | TRBJ2-3 | TRBV2 | CASRVRAGGTDTQYF | TGTGCCAGCAGAGTCCGAGCGGGTGGCACAGATACGCAGTATTTT
few | NA | TRBJ2-7 | TRBV7-2 | CASSLARGPGAHEQYF | TGTGCCAGCAGCTTAGCCAGGGGACCTGGGGCCCACGAGCAGTACTTC
NA | TRBD1 | TRBJ1-5 | TRBV9 | CASSLRDRPNQPQHF | TGTGCCAGCAGCCTCCGGGACAGACCTAATCAGCCCCAGCATTTT
NA | TRBD1 | TRBJ2-7 | TRBV5-1 | CASSLEGQGARTIYEQYF | TGCGCCAGCAGCTTGGAGGGACAGGGGGCCCGAACCATCTACGAGCAGTACTTC
NA | TRBD1 | TRBJ2-5 | TRBV5-1 | CASSLQGARETQYF | TGCGCCAGCAGCTTGCAGGGGGCGCGGGAGACCCAGTACTTC
NA | NA | TRBJ1-3 | TRBV28 | CASRSSVTNPSGNTIYF | TGTGCCAGCAGAAGTTCGGTTACTAATCCCTCTGGAAACACCATATATTTT
NA | NA | TRBJ1-6 | TRBV9 | CASSVDGVNSPLHF | TGTGCCAGCAGCGTAGACGGGGTAAATTCACCCCTCCACTTT
NA | NA | TRBJ2-2 | TRBV11-2 | CASSLEEGIGELFF | TGTGCCAGCAGCTTAGAAGAGGGCATCGGGGAGCTGTTTTTT
NA | NA | TRBJ1-2 | TRBV25-1 | CASSEAGQFSGYTF | TGTGCCAGCAGTGAAGCAGGACAGTTTAGTGGCTACACCTTC
few | TRBD1 | TRBJ1-2 | TRBV18 | CASSPGAGGTDGYTF | TGTGCCAGCTCACCGGGGGCAGGGGGCACTGATGGCTACACCTTC
NA | NA | TRBJ1-1 | TRBV15 | CATSRAVVSTEAFF | TGTGCCACCAGCAGAGCGGTGGTTAGCACTGAAGCTTTCTTT
NA | TRBD1 | TRBJ1-3 | TRBV19 | CASTTDRVTGNTIYF | TGTGCCAGTACCACGGACAGGGTGACTGGAAACACCATATATTTT
once | NA | TRBJ1-2 | TRBV18 | CASSPPDSYGYTF | TGTGCCAGCTCACCTCCGGACAGCTATGGCTACACCTTC
few | NA | TRBJ1-3 | TRBV7-2 | CASSVFGVSSSGNTIYF | TGTGCCAGCAGCGTTTTCGGTGTTTCATCCTCTGGAAACACCATATATTTT
NA | NA | TRBJ1-3 | TRBV7-6 | CASSLSPQVSGNTIYF | TGTGCCAGCAGCTTATCCCCCCAGGTCTCTGGAAACACCATATATTTT
NA | NA | TRBJ1-1 | TRBV7-2 | CASSPLGDLNTEAFF | TGTGCCAGCAGCCCACTCGGGGATTTGAACACTGAAGCTTTCTTT
NA | NA | TRBJ1-1 | TRBV3-1/TRBV3-2 | CASSQEIPAEAFF | TGTGCCAGCAGCCAAGAGATCCCGGCTGAAGCTTTCTTT
NA | NA | TRBJ1-1 | TRBV6-5 | CASIPPGSGTEAFF | TGTGCCAGCATTCCCCCGGGCTCAGGGACTGAAGCTTTCTTT
NA | NA | TRBJ2-4 | TRBV29-1 | CSVVAGISQYF | TGCAGCGTCGTCGCAGGGATTTCTCAGTACTTC
NA | NA | TRBJ2-5 | TRBV3-1/TRBV3-2 | CASSQGTRETQYF | TGTGCCAGCAGCCAGGGAACTAGGGAGACCCAGTACTTC
NA | NA | TRBJ1-2 | TRBV6-5 | CASRTAGWDYGYTF | TGTGCCAGCAGAACGGCCGGGTGGGACTATGGCTACACCTTC
few | NA | TRBJ1-1 | TRBV30 | CAWSLTAYTEAFF | TGTGCCTGGAGTCTCACAGCCTACACTGAAGCTTTCTTT
NA | NA | TRBJ1-1 | TRBV18 | CASSPEQGNTEAFF | TGTGCCAGCTCACCGGAACAGGGAAACACTGAAGCTTTCTTT
NA | TRBD2 | TRBJ2-1 | TRBV18 | CASSSLSAGGNNEQFF | TGTGCCAGCTCTTCACTATCGGCGGGGGGGAACAATGAGCAGTTCTTC
NA | NA | TRBJ2-2 | TRBV4-3 | CASSPEAGWTGELFF | TGCGCCAGCAGCCCCGAGGCAGGGTGGACCGGGGAGCTGTTTTTT
NA | TRBD2 | TRBJ2-3 | TRBV4-3 | CASSQGVLAGSTDTQYF | TGCGCCAGCAGCCAAGGAGTGCTAGCGGGAAGCACAGATACGCAGTATTTT
NA | TRBD1 | TRBJ1-6 | TRBV19 | CASKSTGRNNSPLHF | TGTGCCAGTAAATCGACAGGGAGAAATAATTCACCCCTCCACTTT
NA | NA | TRBJ1-3 | TRBV12-3/TRBV12-4 | CASSFRGGNTIYF | TGTGCCAGCAGTTTCAGGGGTGGAAACACCATATATTTT
NA | TRBD1 | TRBJ1-1 | TRBV28 | CASRQEPGGNNTEAFF | TGTGCCAGCAGGCAAGAACCAGGGGGTAATAACACTGAAGCTTTCTTT
few | NA | TRBJ2-2 | TRBV7-9 | CASSLPWGSGELFF | TGTGCCAGCAGCCTCCCGTGGGGCTCCGGGGAGCTGTTTTTT
NA | NA | TRBJ2-7 | TRBV4-3 | CASSQGGTGNEQYF | TGCGCCAGCAGCCAGGGCGGGACTGGGAACGAGCAGTACTTC
once | NA | TRBJ1-5 | TRBV18 | CASSSQGHANQPQHF | TGTGCCAGCTCGTCCCAGGGGCATGCCAATCAGCCCCAGCATTTT
NA | NA | TRBJ1-2 | TRBV2 | CASSEQRTGYGDGYTF | TGTGCCAGCAGTGAACAACGAACAGGGTACGGAGATGGCTACACCTTC
NA | NA | TRBJ1-1 | TRBV4-3 | CASSRVKTQRNTEAFF | TGCGCCAGCAGCCGGGTTAAAACTCAGCGGAACACTGAAGCTTTCTTT
few | TRBD1 | TRBJ1-1 | TRBV7-2 | CASSLRTGLAFF | TGTGCCAGCAGCCTAAGGACAGGGTTGGCTTTCTTT
NA | NA | TRBJ1-2 | TRBV9 | CASSADSFSGANYGYTF | TGTGCCAGCAGCGCCGATAGTTTCTCAGGGGCTAACTATGGCTACACCTTC
once | TRBD1 | TRBJ2-7 | TRBV30 | CAWDRGGTYEQYF | TGTGCCTGGGACAGGGGTGGAACCTACGAGCAGTACTTC
few | TRBD1 | TRBJ1-2 | TRBV11-2 | CASSLSYTGAAGGYTF | TGTGCCAGCAGCTTATCTTATACAGGGGCGGCAGGTGGCTACACCTTC
few | TRBD1 | TRBJ1-1 | TRBV11-1 | CASSSDRDTEAFF | TGTGCCAGCAGCTCCGACAGGGACACTGAAGCTTTCTTT